The rows below give T cell receptor beta chains drawn from one sample of a study of CD8 T cells in ankylosing spondylitis. In TCRdb, the 5' RACE reads were re-called with MiXCR into one record per CDR3 protein. The sample includes some 140,000 distinct CDR3 sequences, 7.3% of them seen just once. Source material: blood, either unsorted or a sorted T cell fraction (not recorded which). All receptors derive from a female donor with ankylosing spondylitis or in good health (not recorded which). Each CDR3 is given with its conserved first and last residue. The D gene is left open where the match is weak. Part of the rows lack a size; the others show once, few, many or a class for expanded clones.

clone size: .; V gene: TRBV12-3/TRBV12-4; D gene: .; J gene: TRBJ1-2; CDR3 DNA: TGTGTCAGCAGCCCCAGAAAGTTTCCTAACTATGGCTACACCTTC; CDR3 protein: CVSSPRKFPNYGYTF
clone size: many; V gene: TRBV28; D gene: TRBD1; J gene: TRBJ1-2; CDR3 DNA: TGTGCCACCCAACCCAGGGGGCAAGGTTCTGGCTACACCTTC; CDR3 protein: CATQPRGQGSGYTF
clone size: .; V gene: TRBV29-1; D gene: .; J gene: TRBJ2-5; CDR3 DNA: TGCAGCGCCGGGGAATCAGAGACCCAGTACTTC; CDR3 protein: CSAGESETQYF
clone size: .; V gene: TRBV5-1; D gene: .; J gene: TRBJ2-3; CDR3 DNA: TGCGCCAGCAGCTTTGGATGGCTGGGGGGAAGCACAGATACGCAGTATTTT; CDR3 protein: CASSFGWLGGSTDTQYF
clone size: many; V gene: TRBV2; D gene: TRBD1; J gene: TRBJ2-7; CDR3 DNA: TGTGCCAGCAGTGTTGTGACAGGGGGCGACGAGCAGTACTTC; CDR3 protein: CASSVVTGGDEQYF
clone size: many; V gene: TRBV3-1; D gene: .; J gene: TRBJ2-4; CDR3 DNA: TGTGCCAGCAGCCAAAAGTCGAACAAAAACATTCAGTACTTC; CDR3 protein: CASSQKSNKNIQYF
clone size: many; V gene: TRBV29-1; D gene: .; J gene: TRBJ1-1; CDR3 DNA: TGCAGCGTTGAAGCGGGGGTTACTGAAGCTTTCTTT; CDR3 protein: CSVEAGVTEAFF
clone size: .; V gene: TRBV4-1; D gene: .; J gene: TRBJ1-5; CDR3 DNA: TGCGCCAGCAGCCTAACTTACTCCTCTCTTAATAGCAATCAGCCCCAGCATTTT; CDR3 protein: CASSLTYSSLNSNQPQHF
clone size: many; V gene: TRBV5-1; D gene: TRBD1; J gene: TRBJ2-2; CDR3 DNA: TGCGCCAGCAGCCAACAACCGGGACAGGGGTCCGGGGAGCTGTTTTTT; CDR3 protein: CASSQQPGQGSGELFF
clone size: many; V gene: TRBV20-1; D gene: .; J gene: TRBJ2-5; CDR3 DNA: TGCAGTGCATCGACGGGGGGCGACCGCGAGACCCAGTACTTC; CDR3 protein: CSASTGGDRETQYF
clone size: many; V gene: TRBV14; D gene: .; J gene: TRBJ1-3; CDR3 DNA: TGTGCCAGCAGCCACCCACTGATGGGGAGCTCTGGAAACACCATATATTTT; CDR3 protein: CASSHPLMGSSGNTIYF
clone size: .; V gene: TRBV20-1; D gene: TRBD1; J gene: TRBJ2-4; CDR3 DNA: TGCAGTGCTAGACCCAATAGGGAGGGGGGACAGGGCGCGAGGTTCATTCAGTACTTC; CDR3 protein: CSARPNREGGQGARFIQYF
clone size: many; V gene: TRBV20-1; D gene: .; J gene: TRBJ2-1; CDR3 DNA: TGCAGTGCAGGGGGGCACGATGAGCAGTTCTTC; CDR3 protein: CSAGGHDEQFF
clone size: .; V gene: TRBV28; D gene: .; J gene: TRBJ1-1; CDR3 DNA: TGTGCCAGCAGTTTGAGGACATTCCCTGAAGCTTTCTTT; CDR3 protein: CASSLRTFPEAFF
clone size: many; V gene: TRBV4-1; D gene: TRBD1; J gene: TRBJ1-5; CDR3 DNA: TGCGCCAGCAGCCAATCGGGACAGGGATATCAGCCCCAGCATTTT; CDR3 protein: CASSQSGQGYQPQHF
clone size: many; V gene: TRBV5-1; D gene: .; J gene: TRBJ2-1; CDR3 DNA: TGCGCCAGCAGCACCACCGGGGTCAGGCGACTCCTCAATGAGCAGTTCTTC; CDR3 protein: CASSTTGVRRLLNEQFF
clone size: many; V gene: TRBV4-1; D gene: TRBD2; J gene: TRBJ2-1; CDR3 DNA: TGCGCCAGCAGCCGGGGACTATCTACCAATGAGCAGTTCTTC; CDR3 protein: CASSRGLSTNEQFF
clone size: many; V gene: TRBV6-1; D gene: .; J gene: TRBJ2-1; CDR3 DNA: TGTGCCAGCAGTGAACCAGGGGCTGGGTACAATGAGCAGTTCTTC; CDR3 protein: CASSEPGAGYNEQFF
clone size: many; V gene: TRBV11-2; D gene: TRBD1; J gene: TRBJ2-3; CDR3 DNA: TGTGCCAGCAGCGAGGACAGGGGGCTGACAGATACGCAGTATTTT; CDR3 protein: CASSEDRGLTDTQYF
clone size: many; V gene: TRBV7-6; D gene: .; J gene: TRBJ2-7; CDR3 DNA: TGTGCCAGCAGCTACCAGATTGAGGGATCCGAGCAGTACTTC; CDR3 protein: CASSYQIEGSEQYF
clone size: many; V gene: TRBV27; D gene: .; J gene: TRBJ2-1; CDR3 DNA: TGTGCCAGCAGATGGACAGCTGGCAATGAGCAGTTCTTC; CDR3 protein: CASRWTAGNEQFF
clone size: many; V gene: TRBV3-1; D gene: .; J gene: TRBJ2-7; CDR3 DNA: TGTGCCAGCAGTCCAGCGGACTACGAGCAGTACTTC; CDR3 protein: CASSPADYEQYF
clone size: many; V gene: TRBV29-1; D gene: .; J gene: TRBJ2-4; CDR3 DNA: TGCAGCGTTTCGGGAGTCGGAAACATTCAGTACTTC; CDR3 protein: CSVSGVGNIQYF
clone size: many; V gene: TRBV5-1; D gene: TRBD2; J gene: TRBJ2-1; CDR3 DNA: TGCGCCAGCAGCTTGCGCGGGGGGCCACCTTACAATGAGCAGTTCTTC; CDR3 protein: CASSLRGGPPYNEQFF
clone size: many; V gene: TRBV9; D gene: .; J gene: TRBJ1-2; CDR3 DNA: TGTGCCAGCAGCGTGTCGTCATGGAGGGGCTCTATTTACTATGGCTACACCTTC; CDR3 protein: CASSVSSWRGSIYYGYTF
clone size: many; V gene: TRBV20-1; D gene: .; J gene: TRBJ1-2; CDR3 DNA: TGCAGTGCTAGAGATGGGGTTAAGGACTCTGGCTACACCTTC; CDR3 protein: CSARDGVKDSGYTF
clone size: many; V gene: TRBV7-2; D gene: .; J gene: TRBJ2-6; CDR3 DNA: TGTGCCAGCAGCTCGGGGGTGCCGGGGGCCAACGTCCTGACTTTC; CDR3 protein: CASSSGVPGANVLTF
clone size: many; V gene: TRBV20-1; D gene: .; J gene: TRBJ2-3; CDR3 DNA: TGCAGTGCTAGTCCGGACAGTAAAACTAGCACAGATACGCAGTATTTT; CDR3 protein: CSASPDSKTSTDTQYF
clone size: few; V gene: TRBV30; D gene: .; J gene: TRBJ1-1; CDR3 DNA: TGTGCCTGGAGTGTACGACTGACTGAAGCTTTCTTT; CDR3 protein: CAWSVRLTEAFF
clone size: .; V gene: TRBV12-3/TRBV12-4; D gene: TRBD1; J gene: TRBJ2-7; CDR3 DNA: TGTGCCAGCAGTTTTGGGCGCAGGGGGCTCTACGAGCAGTACTTC; CDR3 protein: CASSFGRRGLYEQYF
clone size: few; V gene: TRBV4-1; D gene: TRBD1; J gene: TRBJ2-7; CDR3 DNA: TGCGCCAGCAGCCGTGAGGGACAGGGGTCCTACGAGCAGTACTTC; CDR3 protein: CASSREGQGSYEQYF
clone size: many; V gene: TRBV7-2; D gene: .; J gene: TRBJ2-1; CDR3 DNA: TGTGCCAGCAGCCCACTAGGCTCCTACAATGAGCAGTTCTTC; CDR3 protein: CASSPLGSYNEQFF
clone size: many; V gene: TRBV10-3; D gene: .; J gene: TRBJ2-6; CDR3 DNA: TGTGCCATCAGTGAAGGCGGAGACTCTGGGGCCAACGTCCTGACTTTC; CDR3 protein: CAISEGGDSGANVLTF
clone size: many; V gene: TRBV18; D gene: .; J gene: TRBJ2-5; CDR3 DNA: TGTGCCAGCTCACCCACAGGTTCTACTAGATTCCAAGAGACCCAGTACTTC; CDR3 protein: CASSPTGSTRFQETQYF
clone size: many; V gene: TRBV6-1; D gene: .; J gene: TRBJ1-5; CDR3 DNA: TGTGCCAGCAGGAACGCGGGGTCGGGGCAGCCCCAGCATTTT; CDR3 protein: CASRNAGSGQPQHF
clone size: many; V gene: TRBV12-3/TRBV12-4; D gene: .; J gene: TRBJ1-2; CDR3 DNA: TGTGCCAGCAGTTTGACCGGTGGACGGGGCTACACCTTC; CDR3 protein: CASSLTGGRGYTF
clone size: few; V gene: TRBV7-9; D gene: .; J gene: TRBJ1-4; CDR3 DNA: TGTGCCAGCAGCTCGACAGGAAATAATGAAAAACTGTTTTTT; CDR3 protein: CASSSTGNNEKLFF
clone size: .; V gene: TRBV6-1; D gene: .; J gene: TRBJ1-5; CDR3 DNA: TGTGCCAGCAGTCCCCCCAGACGGCTTAATCAGCCCCAGCATTTT; CDR3 protein: CASSPPRRLNQPQHF
clone size: many; V gene: TRBV19; D gene: TRBD1; J gene: TRBJ2-7; CDR3 DNA: TGTGCCAGTAGTCCGGGACAGGCCTACGAGCAGTACTTC; CDR3 protein: CASSPGQAYEQYF